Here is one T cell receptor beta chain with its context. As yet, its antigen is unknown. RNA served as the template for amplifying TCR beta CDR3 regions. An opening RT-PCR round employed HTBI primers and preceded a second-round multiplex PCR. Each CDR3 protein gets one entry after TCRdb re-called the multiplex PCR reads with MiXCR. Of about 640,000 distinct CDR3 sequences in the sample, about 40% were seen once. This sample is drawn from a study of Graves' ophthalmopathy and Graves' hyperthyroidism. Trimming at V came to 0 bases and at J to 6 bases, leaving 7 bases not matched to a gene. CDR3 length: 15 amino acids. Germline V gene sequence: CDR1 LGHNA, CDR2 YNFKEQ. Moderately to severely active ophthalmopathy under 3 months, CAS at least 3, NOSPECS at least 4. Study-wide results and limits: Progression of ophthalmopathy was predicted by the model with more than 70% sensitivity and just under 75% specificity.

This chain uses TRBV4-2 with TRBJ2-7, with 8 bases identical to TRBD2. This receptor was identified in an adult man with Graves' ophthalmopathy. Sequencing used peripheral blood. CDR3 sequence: CASSQDVAGNREQYF. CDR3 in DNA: TGTGCCAGCAGCCAAGACGTAGCGGGAAATCGCGAGCAGTACTTC.